The source of this T cell receptor (beta chain) is a study of shared clonotypes between healthy human individuals. To note about this clone: Other nucleotide sequences in the sample specify the same CDR3.

In the CD4+ fraction, cells were divided into CD45RA+ naive and CD45RA-negative memory subsets. The CDR3 sequence is 13 residues long. Trimming stripped 0 bases from V and 5 bases from J, with 5 bases between. Germline V gives CDR1 SGDLS, CDR2 YYNGEE. In the original workflow: Junction-only immunoSEQ data arrived without quality scores, meaning filtering differed. Sequenced by immunoSEQ multiplex PCR; TCRdb stores in-frame clones only, minus some. V and J calls and clone size are those listed in that table; D and trimming were worked out from the DNA. The sample lists over 2 million clones; 85% to 95% were seen once.

The chain couples TRBV9 to TRBJ2-2; D is unresolved. The clonotype was recovered from a man between 18 and 35 years old in good health. Sequenced: naive CD4+ T cells sorted from blood. Subset meaning: CD45RA+ positively selected. The CDR3 loop is CASSVGPTGELFF. In nucleotides, the CDR3 is TGTGCCAGCAGCGTAGGTCCAACCGGGGAGCTGTTTTTT.